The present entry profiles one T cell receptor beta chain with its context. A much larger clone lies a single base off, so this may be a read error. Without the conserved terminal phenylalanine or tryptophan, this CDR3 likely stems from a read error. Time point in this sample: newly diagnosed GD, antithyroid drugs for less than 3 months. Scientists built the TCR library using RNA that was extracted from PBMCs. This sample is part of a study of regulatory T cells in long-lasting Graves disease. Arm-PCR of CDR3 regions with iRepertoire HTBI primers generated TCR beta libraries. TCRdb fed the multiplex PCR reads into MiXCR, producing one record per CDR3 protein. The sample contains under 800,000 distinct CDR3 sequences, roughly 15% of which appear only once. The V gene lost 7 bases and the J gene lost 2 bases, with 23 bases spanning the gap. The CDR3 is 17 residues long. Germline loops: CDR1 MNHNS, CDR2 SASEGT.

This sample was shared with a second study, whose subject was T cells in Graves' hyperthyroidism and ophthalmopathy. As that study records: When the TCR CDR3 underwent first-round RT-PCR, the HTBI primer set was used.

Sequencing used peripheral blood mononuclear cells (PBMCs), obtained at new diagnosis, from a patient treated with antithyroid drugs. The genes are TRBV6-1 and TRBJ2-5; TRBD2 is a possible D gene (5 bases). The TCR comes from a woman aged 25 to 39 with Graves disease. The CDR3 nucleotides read TGTGCCAGCACTAGAGGGAAGGGAAAAGGCAATCAAGAGACCCAGTACCTC. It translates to CASTRGKGKGNQETQYL.